Below, 30 T cell receptor beta chains from the same sample are listed, as sequenced in a study of T cells in localized non-small cell lung cancer. The method was immunoSEQ multiplex PCR; TCRdb's version includes in-frame clones alone and lacks a portion of them. The data contain 48,000 or so clones, 70% to 90% of them singletons. Sequenced material: peripheral blood, taken before any cancer treatment. Receptors were obtained from a male donor aged 60 or older with stage III squamous cell lung carcinoma.

The V gene is TRBV28, the J gene TRBJ2-5; 9 bases are shared with TRBD2. CDR1 and CDR2 from the germline V gene are MDHEN and SYDVKM. The CDR3 extends over 15 amino acids. The V and J ends lost 3 bases and 0 bases, in that order; junction bases with no gene match: 2. Here the CDR3 reads CASSFSGGDQETQYF. CDR3 in DNA: TGTGCCAGCAGTTTTAGCGGGGGCGACCAAGAGACCCAGTACTTC.

The chain links TRBV28 to TRBJ1-5; D is undetermined. V gave up 2 bases and J gave up 4 bases, with 6 bases separating them. CDR3 length equals 13 residues. Per the germline V gene, CDR1 is MDHEN and CDR2 is SYDVKM. The CDR3 region is CASSLGWNQPQHF. CDR3 nucleotides: TGTGCCAGCAGTTTAGGGTGGAATCAGCCCCAGCATTTT.

The genes are TRBV2 and TRBJ1-2; 8 nucleotides agree with TRBD1. Per the germline V gene, CDR1 is SNHLY and CDR2 is FYNNEI. The CDR3 totals 11 residues. The junction had 7 bases not matched to a gene; V was cut back by 5 bases and J by 14 bases. The CDR3 DNA reads TGTGCCAGCAGTTTGGACAGGGATTCGACCTTC. This translates into CASSLDRDSTF.

The genes are TRBV29-1 and TRBJ2-7, with D perhaps TRBD2 (7 bases). Per germline, CDR1 SQVTM and CDR2 ANQGSEA. This CDR3 contains 15 residues. The V end lost 8 bases, the J end lost 3 bases, and 23 bases lay between the germline ends. The CDR3 nucleotides are TGCAGCTGTGCCCCGGCGGGGGCGGACAACTACGAGCAGTACTTC. Residues: CSCAPAGADNYEQYF.

The chain combines TRBV5-6 with TRBJ2-1, with 14 bases lining up with TRBD2. The CDR3 consists of 18 residues. The V segment lost 4 bases and the J segment 6 bases; nucleotides outside the gene matches: 12. Germline values: CDR1 SGHDT, CDR2 YYEEEE. The CDR3 spells CASSGGPGTSGSGNEQFF. CDR3 sequence (DNA): TGTGCCAGCAGCGGCGGCCCCGGGACTAGCGGGAGTGGCAATGAGCAGTTCTTC.

V is TRBV5-1 and J is TRBJ1-4, with no clear D. V was clipped by 5 bases and J by 7 bases, with 12 bases between them. CDR3 length equals 13 residues. CDR1 and CDR2 from the germline V gene are SGHRS and YFSETQ. CDR3 in amino acids: CASRPNNLEKLFF. CDR3 coding DNA: TGCGCCAGCAGACCCAACAACCTTGAAAAACTGTTTTTT.

This chain joins TRBV27 and TRBJ2-3, with 7 nucleotides matching TRBD2. The CDR3 length is 15 residues. The V and J ends lost 4 bases and 0 bases, in that order; junction bases with no gene match: 4. Germline V gives CDR1 MNHEY, CDR2 SMNVEV (reference sequence). The CDR3 coding sequence is TGTGCCAGCAGTTCCGCGGGGGTTAGCACAGATACGCAGTATTTT. This sequence encodes CASSSAGVSTDTQYF.

The rearrangement links TRBV4-3 to TRBJ1-2; D remains unclear. Germline assignment: CDR1 LGHNA and CDR2 YSLEER. V lost 4 bases to trimming and J lost 4 bases, with 16 bases between them. The CDR3 has 15 residues. The CDR3: CASSPPGPLGYGYTF. DNA for the CDR3: TGCGCCAGCAGCCCCCCAGGACCTCTAGGCTATGGCTACACCTTC.

The chain joins TRBV11-2 to TRBJ2-7; no definite D call. The CDR3 spans 13 residues. Germline loops: CDR1 SGHAT, CDR2 FQNNGV. V was pared by 0 bases and J by 3 bases, with 6 bases between. CDR3 nucleotides: TGTGCCAGCAGCTTAGAACGTTACTACGAGCAGTACTTC. This encodes CASSLERYYEQYF.

This rearrangement joins TRBV29-1 to TRBJ1-5; D remains ambiguous. CDR1 and CDR2 (germline): SQVTM, ANQGSEA. CDR3 size: 13 residues. V lost 0 bases, J lost 4 bases, and 7 bases lay in between. The CDR3 nucleotides are TGCAGCGTTGAAGAGGCAGCTAATCAGCCCCAGCATTTT. Its translation is CSVEEAANQPQHF.

V and J are TRBV12-5 and TRBJ2-7; tentative D call: TRBD1 (6 bases). The CDR3 is 15 residues long. CDR1 is LGHNT, CDR2 FRNRAP, per germline. V lost 1 base, J lost 2 bases, and 12 bases lay in between. The CDR3 sequence is CASGLGPGAAYEQYF. For the CDR3, the DNA is TGTGCTAGTGGTTTGGGCCCAGGGGCGGCCTACGAGCAGTACTTC.

The chain carries TRBV7-3 and TRBJ2-7; 12 nucleotides match TRBD1. Trimming removed 5 bases from V and 8 bases from J; junction bases left unmatched: 10. The V gene's germline CDR1 is SGHTA and CDR2 FQGTGA. This CDR3 comprises 15 residues. The CDR3 DNA follows: TGTGCCAGCAGCCCCTCCGGGACAGGGGGCAGTAAGCAGTACTTC. Its protein is CASSPSGTGGSKQYF.

The genes are TRBV10-3 and TRBJ1-6; weak D call: TRBD1 (5 bases). Deletions cut 3 bases from V and 5 bases from J, with 11 bases between. The CDR3 runs to 15 residues. Per germline, CDR1 ENHRY and CDR2 SYGVKD. The DNA of the CDR3 is TGTGCCATCAGTGACAGGGCCACAGATAATTCACCCCTCCACTTT. This sequence encodes CAISDRATDNSPLHF.

The chain uses TRBV30 and TRBJ1-1, with D perhaps TRBD1 (5 bases). Trimming took 0 bases from V and 6 from J, leaving 14 bases between them. The germline CDR1 and CDR2 sequences are GTSNPN and SVGIG (reference sequence). The CDR3 runs 14 residues. The CDR3 region is CAWSVVGGKAEAFF. The CDR3 region has the DNA TGTGCCTGGAGTGTAGTTGGGGGGAAGGCTGAAGCTTTCTTT.

The chain couples TRBV29-1 to TRBJ1-2, with D hard to call. The CDR3 sequence is 11 residues long. V was trimmed by 4 bases and J by 6 bases, leaving 9 bases between them. The germline V gene encodes CDR1 SQVTM and CDR2 ANQGSEA. The CDR3 DNA is TGCAGCGTTGGGTCTGAGGATGGCTACACCTTC. Its translation is CSVGSEDGYTF.

The chain combines TRBV4-3 with TRBJ1-2, with D hard to call. Between the trimmed V and J ends, which lost 4 bases and 5 bases, there was a span of 20 bases. The CDR3 is 16 residues long. The germline V gene encodes CDR1 LGHNA and CDR2 YSLEER. The CDR3, as DNA: TGCGCCAGCAGCCCCATGACTCCCGAGATGGGATATGGCTACACCTTC. Translated: CASSPMTPEMGYGYTF.

This clone was observed once. The chain recombines TRBV27 with TRBJ2-3; the match to TRBD1 covers 10 bases. From germline, CDR1 is MNHEY and CDR2 SMNVEV (reference sequence). This CDR3 is 17 amino acids long. V was pared by 6 bases and J by 6 bases, with 15 bases of the junction left unmatched. The CDR3 protein is CASSPDRGRLVFDTQYF. As DNA, the CDR3 is TGTGCCAGCAGCCCCGACAGGGGGCGCTTGGTTTTCGATACGCAGTATTTT.

The V call is TRBV5-1, the J call TRBJ1-2, with D maybe TRBD1 (6 bases). Per germline, CDR1 SGHRS and CDR2 YFSETQ. This CDR3 spans 15 amino acids. The V end lost 0 bases, the J end lost 5 bases, and 14 bases lay between the germline ends. CDR3 protein: CASSLGTATGYGYTF. The CDR3 nucleotides read TGCGCCAGCAGCTTGGGGACAGCTACCGGATATGGCTACACCTTC.

This chain connects TRBV15 to TRBJ2-1; 11 positions agree with TRBD2. The CDR3 totals 15 residues. The trim removed 5 bases at V and 5 bases at J, leaving 5 bases unmatched. Germline loops: CDR1 LNHNV, CDR2 YYDKDF (reference sequence). The chain's CDR3 is CATSARLAGNNEQFF. CDR3 bases: TGTGCCACCAGCGCGCGACTAGCGGGGAACAATGAGCAGTTCTTC. Full variable domain (remainder filled in from reference TRBV15 and TRBJ2-1): DAMVIQNPRYQVTQFGKPVTLSCSQTLNHNVMYWYQQKSSQAPKLLFHYYDKDFNNEADTPDNFQSRRPNTSFCFLDIRSPGLGDTAMYLCATSARLAGNNEQFFGPGTRLTVL.

This chain joins TRBV6-5 and TRBJ1-2, with unresolved D. Germline CDR1 reads MNHEY; CDR2 reads SVGAGI. V gave up 2 bases and J gave up 7 bases, with 14 bases separating them. This CDR3 spans 14 amino acids. CDR3 sequence reads: CASSYDAPSAGYTF. CDR3 coding DNA: TGTGCCAGCAGTTACGATGCACCTTCGGCTGGCTACACCTTC.

The rearrangement links TRBV10-3 to TRBJ2-7, with 10 bases that match TRBD2. Germline V lookup: CDR1 ENHRY, CDR2 SYGVKD. V was clipped by 7 bases and J by 0 bases; unmatched bases: 3. This CDR3 has 14 residues. The CDR3 DNA reads as TGTGCCATCAAGGGACTAGCGACCTCCTACGAGCAGTACTTC. Its translation is CAIKGLATSYEQYF.

V usage is TRBV19 and J usage is TRBJ2-1; perhaps D is TRBD1 or TRBD2 (5 bases each). The CDR3 has 16 residues. In germline, CDR1 is LNHDA, CDR2 SQIVND (reference sequence). With 7 bases removed from V and 6 bases from J, the gap between germline ends came to 22 bases. CDR3 nucleotide sequence: TGTGCCAGTATCGCTGGTGGGGACCTCAGCTCCAATGAGCAGTTCTTC. Translation gives CASIAGGDLSSNEQFF.

The chain employs TRBV7-3 and TRBJ2-7, with TRBD1 identical over 10 bases. Germline V gene data show CDR1 as SGHTA and CDR2 as FQGTGA. This CDR3 has 15 amino acids. Trimming took 2 bases from V and 2 from J; bases not matched to a gene: 3. CDR3 sequence reads: CASSLADRGPYEQYF. CDR3 nucleotides: TGTGCCAGCAGCTTAGCTGACAGGGGGCCCTACGAGCAGTACTTC.

V usage is TRBV18 and J usage is TRBJ2-1, with 9 bases lining up with TRBD2. CDR3 length: 15 residues. Germline V lookup: CDR1 KGHSH, CDR2 LQKENI. V trimming: 3 bases; J trimming: 6 bases; junction bases outside the gene matches: 6. The CDR3 region is CASSPDAGGPNEQFF. The CDR3 DNA is TGTGCCAGCTCACCCGACGCGGGAGGGCCCAATGAGCAGTTCTTC.

The chain uses TRBV5-1 and TRBJ1-4; 11 nucleotides line up with TRBD1. CDR1 SGHRS and CDR2 YFSETQ come from the germline V gene. J lost 0 bases, V lost 3 bases, and 7 bases had no gene match. The CDR3 covers 18 residues. The CDR3 spells CASSSGTGGIATNEKLFF. Here the CDR3 DNA reads TGCGCCAGCAGCTCAGGGACAGGGGGTATTGCAACTAATGAAAAACTGTTTTTT.

The chain has TRBV7-8 and TRBJ1-4, with 9 positions matching TRBD1. Per germline, CDR1 SGHVS and CDR2 FQNEAQ. Losses at the gene ends were 1 base for V and 5 bases for J; bases not matched to a gene: 8. The CDR3 is 17 amino acids. In DNA form, the CDR3 reads TGTGCCAGCAGCTTAGGGCTCTCGGGACAGGGCAATGAAAAACTGTTTTTT. This encodes CASSLGLSGQGNEKLFF.

This chain links TRBV5-1 with TRBJ2-3; 8 bases align to TRBD1. V was pared by 4 bases and J by 5 bases, with 6 bases of the junction left unmatched. Germline V CDR1 and CDR2: SGHRS, YFSETQ. The CDR3 has 14 amino acids. The CDR3 DNA is TGCGCCAGCAGCCTCAGGGGGCGCGGAGATACGCAGTATTTT. Protein product: CASSLRGRGDTQYF.

The rearrangement joins TRBV5-6 to TRBJ2-2, with D hard to call. The germline V gene encodes CDR1 SGHDT and CDR2 YYEEEE. The CDR3 extends over 14 amino acids. V lost 0 bases to trimming and J lost 4 bases, with 7 bases between them. The DNA of the CDR3 is TGTGCCAGCAGCTTGGTTCGCAGCACCGGGGAGCTGTTTTTT. Protein: CASSLVRSTGELFF.

The CDR3 loop reads CASSLSPIAGGRQPQHF. CDR3 DNA sequence: TGCGCCAGCAGCTTGTCCCCCATTGCAGGGGGACGTCAGCCCCAGCATTTT. The gene calls are TRBV5-1 and TRBJ1-5, with 7 bases that match TRBD1. Germline lookup yields CDR1 SGHRS and CDR2 YFSETQ. The CDR3 is made up of 17 amino acids. V shed 1 base, J shed 6 bases, and the junction held 13 bases outside the gene matches. The full variable domain, in which reference TRBV5-1 and TRBJ1-5 provide the parts outside the CDR3, is KAGVTQTPRYLIKTRGQQVTLSCSPISGHRSVSWYQQTPGQGLQFLFEYFSETQRNKGNFPGRFSGRQFSNSRSEMNVSTLELGDSALYLCASSLSPIAGGRQPQHFGDGTRLSIL.

This clone was seen a single time. The chain couples TRBV11-2 to TRBJ2-7, with 10 nucleotides matching TRBD2. The CDR3 is 14 residues long. The V and J ends lost 4 bases and 6 bases, in that order; junction bases with no gene match: 6. CDR1 is SGHAT and CDR2 is FQNNGV in the germline V gene. The CDR3 loop reads CASSSAGTSVEQYF. CDR3 DNA: TGTGCCAGCAGCTCAGCCGGGACTAGCGTCGAGCAGTACTTC.